This passage covers 9 T cell receptor beta chains from one sample sequenced in a study of T cells in women clearing cervical HPV infection. Sequenced by immunoSEQ multiplex PCR; TCRdb stores in-frame clones only, minus some. In total, the table holds about 35,000 clones. Sequenced material: blood buffy coat. Receptor source: a woman between 18 and 70 years old with a cervical HPV16 infection that either progressed to CIN3+ or cleared (not recorded which).

Concerning this clone itself: Read sequence stops 3 residues before the CDR3 end, and the germline J gene provides the missing end. The rearrangement uses TRBV29-1 and TRBJ2-3; no firm D call. The CDR3 has 12 amino acids. Germline V gene lookup returns CDR1 SQVTM and CDR2 ANQGSEA. Partial CDR3 DNA: TGCAGCGTTGTCTGGGCTCAAGAGACG. As protein: CSVVWAQET. The full CDR3 protein reads CSVVWAQETQYF.

A remark on this clone: The sequenced fragment ends 3 residues before the CDR3 boundary, so the rest is inferred from the germline J gene. The chain is built from TRBV18 and TRBJ1-6, with D unresolved. The CDR3 is made up of 16 amino acids. Trimming pared 3 bases from V and 0 bases from J, leaving 9 bases between. Looked up from germline, CDR1 is KGHSH and CDR2 is LQKENI. The sequenced part of the CDR3 DNA is TGTGCCAGCTCACCCGACTTCAGCTCCTATAATTCACCC. This translates into CASSPDFSSYNSP. The CDR3 as a whole reads CASSPDFSSYNSPLHF. The full variable domain, with the rest looked up from reference TRBV18 and TRBJ1-6, is NAGVMQNPRHLVRRRGQEARLRCSPMKGHSHVYWYRQLPEEGLKFMVYLQKENIIDESGMPKERFSAEFPKEGPSILRIQQVVRGDSAAYFCASSPDFSSYNSPLHFGNGTRLTVT.

In regard to this clone: The read terminates 3 residues before the CDR3 end, so the remaining end is supplied by the germline J gene. This rearrangement joins TRBV11-2 to TRBJ1-2; 7 bases fit TRBD1. Unmatched junction bases numbered 2, after V lost 2 bases and J lost 5 bases. CDR3 length: 13 residues. From germline, CDR1 is SGHAT and CDR2 FQNNGV. CDR3 in amino acids: CASSLTGEYGYTF. The covered CDR3 bases are TGTGCCAGCAGCTTAACAGGGGAGTATGGC. The full variable domain, rest sourced from reference TRBV11-2 and TRBJ1-2, is EAGVAQSPRYKIIEKRQSVAFWCNPISGHATLYWYQQILGQGPKLLIQFQNNGVVDDSQLPKDRFSAERLKGVDSTLKIQPAKLEDSAVYLCASSLTGEYGYTFGSGTRLTVV.

As for this clone: The read terminates 3 residues before the CDR3 end, so the remaining end is supplied by the germline J gene. This chain links TRBV20-1 with TRBJ2-3; 7 positions match TRBD2. The CDR3 sequence is 15 residues long. CDR1 DFQATT and CDR2 SNEGSKA come from the germline V gene (reference sequence). Trimming cost V 1 base and J 2 bases; bases outside gene matches: 6. The CDR3 sequence: CSARVSSGLTDTQYF. Partial CDR3 DNA: TGCAGTGCTAGAGTCTCTAGCGGTCTCACAGATACG.

Details on this clone: The read gets to within 3 residues of the CDR3 end, and the germline J gene fills in the rest. The V gene is TRBV5-1, the J gene TRBJ2-1; D unclear. The CDR3 length is 12 residues. V gave up 2 bases and J gave up 7 bases, with 7 bases separating them. CDR1 is SGHRS and CDR2 is YFSETQ in the germline V gene. The CDR3 DNA, read in part, is TGCGCCAGCAGCTTCGACTGGAATGAG. As protein: CASSFDWNE. In full, the CDR3 is CASSFDWNEQFF.

A word on this clone: Coverage ceases 3 residues before the CDR3 finishes, and the germline J gene fills in the end. V usage is TRBV7-9 and J usage is TRBJ2-2, with D hard to call. The CDR3 loop spans 12 amino acids. The germline V gene encodes CDR1 SEHNR and CDR2 FQNEAQ (reference sequence). V dropped 5 bases and J dropped 7 bases, with 8 bases sitting between them. CDR3 loop: CASSAKGGELFF. The DNA read from the CDR3 is TGTGCCAGCAGCGCTAAGGGCGGGGAG.

As regards this clone: The CDR3 extends 3 residues past the end of the read, so its final part is completed from the germline J gene. The rearrangement joins TRBV19 to TRBJ1-2; TRBD1 matches at 7 bases. The length of the CDR3 is 15 residues. The trim removed 4 bases at V and 0 bases at J, leaving 5 bases unmatched. Germline V CDR1 and CDR2: LNHDA, SQIVND (reference sequence). The CDR3 loop is CASSRTGEANYGYTF. CDR3 DNA (partial): TGTGCCAGTAGTAGAACAGGGGAAGCTAACTATGGC.

As concerns this clone: The read halts 3 residues ahead of the CDR3 end, with the missing end drawn from the germline J gene. V is TRBV7-9 and J is TRBJ1-2; D is undetermined. This CDR3 has 13 residues. CDR1 SEHNR and CDR2 FQNEAQ come from the germline V gene (reference sequence). Trimming cost V 2 bases and J 5 bases, with 9 bases left between them. This CDR3 reads CASSLIAEYGYTF. The covered CDR3 bases are TGTGCCAGCAGCTTAATAGCCGAGTATGGC.

Points on this clone: The read is 3 residues too short to cover the CDR3 end, so that end is filled in from the germline J gene. Other DNA sequences in the sample encode the same CDR3. The rearrangement joins TRBV2 to TRBJ1-2, with 9 nucleotides matching TRBD1. The CDR3 has 13 amino acids. With 6 bases clipped from V and 6 bases from J, the junction kept 5 bases outside the gene matches. CDR1 is SNHLY and CDR2 is FYNNEI in the germline V gene. CDR3: CASRVDRGDGYTF. Incomplete CDR3 DNA: TGTGCCAGCAGGGTAGACAGGGGGGATGGC.